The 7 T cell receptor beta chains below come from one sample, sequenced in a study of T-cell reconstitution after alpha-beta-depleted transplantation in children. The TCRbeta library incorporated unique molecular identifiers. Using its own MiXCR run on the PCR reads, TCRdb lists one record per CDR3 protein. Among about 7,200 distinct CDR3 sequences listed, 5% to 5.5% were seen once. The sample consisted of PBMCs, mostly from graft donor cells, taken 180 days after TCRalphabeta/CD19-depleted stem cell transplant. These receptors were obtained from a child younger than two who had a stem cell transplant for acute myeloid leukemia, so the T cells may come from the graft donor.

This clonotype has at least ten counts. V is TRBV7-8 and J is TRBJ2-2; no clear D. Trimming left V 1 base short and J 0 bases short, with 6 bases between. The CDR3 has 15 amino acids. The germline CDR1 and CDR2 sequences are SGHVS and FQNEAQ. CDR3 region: CASSLVTANTGELFF. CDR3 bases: TGTGCCAGCAGCTTAGTCACCGCGAACACCGGGGAGCTGTTTTTT.

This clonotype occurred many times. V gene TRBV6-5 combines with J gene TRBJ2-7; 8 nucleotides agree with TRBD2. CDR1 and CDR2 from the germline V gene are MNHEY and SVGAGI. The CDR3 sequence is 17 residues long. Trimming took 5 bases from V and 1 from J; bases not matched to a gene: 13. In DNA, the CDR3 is TGTGCCAGCAGTAGGACAGCGGGAGCGGTAGGGTCCTACGAGCAGTACTTC. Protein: CASSRTAGAVGSYEQYF.

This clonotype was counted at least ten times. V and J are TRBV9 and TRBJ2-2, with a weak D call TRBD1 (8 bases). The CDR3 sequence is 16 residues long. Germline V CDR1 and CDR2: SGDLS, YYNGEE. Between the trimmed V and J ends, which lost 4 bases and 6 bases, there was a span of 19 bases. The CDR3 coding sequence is TGTGCCAGCAGCTTACGGACAGGGAGGGCACCCGGGGAGCTGTTTTTT. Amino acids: CASSLRTGRAPGELFF.

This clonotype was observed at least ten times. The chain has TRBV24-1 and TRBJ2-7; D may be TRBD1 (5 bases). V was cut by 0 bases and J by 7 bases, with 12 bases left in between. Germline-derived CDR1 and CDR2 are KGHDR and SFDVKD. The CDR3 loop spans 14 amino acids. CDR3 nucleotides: TGTGCCACCAGTGATTTGCAAATGACAGCTGAGCAGTACTTC. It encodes CATSDLQMTAEQYF.

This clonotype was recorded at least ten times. In nucleotides, the CDR3 is TGTGCCACCAGCAGAGGGCAGGAAGCAACCTACGAGCAGTACTTC. It codes for CATSRGQEATYEQYF. V usage is TRBV15 and J usage is TRBJ2-7; D is uncertain. Trimming took off 1 base at V and 2 bases at J, with 12 bases between the two ends. The germline V gene encodes CDR1 LNHNV and CDR2 YYDKDF (reference sequence). CDR3 length: 15 amino acids. The full variable domain, in which reference TRBV15 and TRBJ2-7 provide the parts outside the CDR3, is DAMVIQNPRYQVTQFGKPVTLSCSQTLNHNVMYWYQQKSSQAPKLLFHYYDKDFNNEADTPDNFQSRRPNTSFCFLDIRSPGLGDTAMYLCATSRGQEATYEQYFGPGTRLTVT.

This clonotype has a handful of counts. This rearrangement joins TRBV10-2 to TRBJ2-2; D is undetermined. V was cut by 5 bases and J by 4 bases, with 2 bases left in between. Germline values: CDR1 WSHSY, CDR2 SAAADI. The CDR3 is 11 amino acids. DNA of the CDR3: TGCGCCAGCAGTATCACCGGGGAGCTGTTTTTT. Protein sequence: CASSITGELFF.

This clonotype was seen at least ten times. The CDR3 region is CAGTLMATDTQYF. In nucleotides, the CDR3 is TGTGCCGGGACACTGATGGCCACAGATACGCAGTATTTT. V usage is TRBV5-4 and J usage is TRBJ2-3, with a weak D call TRBD1 (6 bases). This CDR3 comprises 13 residues. V dropped 10 bases and J dropped 2 bases, with 14 bases sitting between them. Germline V gene lookup returns CDR1 SGHNT and CDR2 YYREEE (reference sequence). The full variable domain, with the rest looked up from reference TRBV5-4 and TRBJ2-3, is ETGVTQSPTHLIKTRGQQVTLRCSSQSGHNTVSWYQQALGQGPQFIFQYYREEENGRGNFPPRFSGLQFPNYSSELNVNALELDDSALYLCAGTLMATDTQYFGPGTRLTVL.